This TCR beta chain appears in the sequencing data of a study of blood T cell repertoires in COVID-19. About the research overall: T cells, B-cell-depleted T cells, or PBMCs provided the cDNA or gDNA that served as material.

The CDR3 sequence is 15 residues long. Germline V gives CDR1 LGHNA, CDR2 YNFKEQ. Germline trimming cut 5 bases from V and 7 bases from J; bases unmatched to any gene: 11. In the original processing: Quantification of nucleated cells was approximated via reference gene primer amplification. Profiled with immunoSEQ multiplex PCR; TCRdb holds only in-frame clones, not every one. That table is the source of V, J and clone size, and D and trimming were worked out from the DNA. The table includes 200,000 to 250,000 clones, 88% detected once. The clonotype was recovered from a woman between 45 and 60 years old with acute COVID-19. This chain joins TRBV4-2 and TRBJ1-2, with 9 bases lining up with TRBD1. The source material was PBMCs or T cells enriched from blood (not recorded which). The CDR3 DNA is TGTGCCAGCAGCACCCGCCGGACAGGGGTTGGTGGCTACACCTTC. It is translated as CASSTRRTGVGGYTF.